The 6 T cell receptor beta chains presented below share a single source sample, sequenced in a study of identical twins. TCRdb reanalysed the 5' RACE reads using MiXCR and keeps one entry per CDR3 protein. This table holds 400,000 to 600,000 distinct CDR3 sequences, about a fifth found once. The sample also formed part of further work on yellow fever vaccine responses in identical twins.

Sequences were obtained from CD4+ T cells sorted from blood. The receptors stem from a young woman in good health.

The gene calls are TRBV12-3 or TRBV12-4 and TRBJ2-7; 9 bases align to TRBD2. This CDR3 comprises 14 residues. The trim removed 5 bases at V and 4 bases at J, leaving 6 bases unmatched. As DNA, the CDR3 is TGTGCCAGCAGTCCCGGACTAGCGATTTACGAGCAGTACTTC. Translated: CASSPGLAIYEQYF.

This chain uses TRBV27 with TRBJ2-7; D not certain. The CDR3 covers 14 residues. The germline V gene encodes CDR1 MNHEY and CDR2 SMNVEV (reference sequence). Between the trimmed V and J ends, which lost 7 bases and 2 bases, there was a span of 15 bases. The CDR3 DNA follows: TGTGCCAGCACCCTTTCGGCCGTCGCCTACGAGCAGTACGTC. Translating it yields CASTLSAVAYEQYV.

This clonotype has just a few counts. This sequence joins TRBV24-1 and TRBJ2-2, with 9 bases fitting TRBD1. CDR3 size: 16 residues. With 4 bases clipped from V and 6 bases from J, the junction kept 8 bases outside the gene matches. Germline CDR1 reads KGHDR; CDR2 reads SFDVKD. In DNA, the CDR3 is TGTGCCACCAGTGAGTCGGGACAGGGAGGGGCCGGGGAGCTGTTTTTT. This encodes CATSESGQGGAGELFF.

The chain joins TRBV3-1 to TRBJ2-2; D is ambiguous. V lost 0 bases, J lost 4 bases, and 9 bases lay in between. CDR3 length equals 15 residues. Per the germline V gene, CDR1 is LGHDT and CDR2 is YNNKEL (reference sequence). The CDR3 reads CASSQDRWATGELFF. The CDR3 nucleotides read TGTGCCAGCAGCCAAGATCGCTGGGCCACCGGGGAGCTGTTTTTT.

For the CDR3, the DNA is TGTGCCAGCAGTTTACCTGGACATTTACCGACCACAGATACGCAGTATTTT. Its protein product is CASSLPGHLPTTDTQYF. This chain links TRBV12-3 or TRBV12-4 with TRBJ2-3; possible D gene TRBD1, 5 bases. The CDR3 totals 17 residues. The V end was cut by 2 bases, the J end by 2 bases, with 17 bases between.

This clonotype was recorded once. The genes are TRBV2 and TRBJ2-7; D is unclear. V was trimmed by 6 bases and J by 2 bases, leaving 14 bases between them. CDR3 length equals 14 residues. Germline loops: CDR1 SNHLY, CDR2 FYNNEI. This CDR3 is CASSPSGRPYEQYF. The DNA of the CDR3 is TGTGCCAGCAGCCCCTCCGGGCGGCCCTACGAGCAGTACTTC.